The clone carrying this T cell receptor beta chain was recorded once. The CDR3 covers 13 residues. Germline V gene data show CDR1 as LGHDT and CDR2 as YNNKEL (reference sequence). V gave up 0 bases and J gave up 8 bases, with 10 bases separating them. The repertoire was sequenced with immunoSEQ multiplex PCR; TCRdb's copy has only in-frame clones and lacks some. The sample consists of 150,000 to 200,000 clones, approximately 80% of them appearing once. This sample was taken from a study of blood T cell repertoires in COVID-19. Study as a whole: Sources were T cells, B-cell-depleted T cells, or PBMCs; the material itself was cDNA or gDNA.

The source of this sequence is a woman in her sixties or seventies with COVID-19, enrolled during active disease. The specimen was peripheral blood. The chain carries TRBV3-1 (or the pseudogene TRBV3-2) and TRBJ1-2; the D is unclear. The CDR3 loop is CASSQDFTPGYTF. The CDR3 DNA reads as TGTGCCAGCAGCCAAGATTTTACACCAGGCTACACCTTC.